A single sample gave rise to the 18 T cell receptor beta chains below, sequenced in a study of Ad26.COV2.S vaccination and SARS-CoV-2 variants. TCRdb keeps only in-frame clones here, not all; method: immunoSEQ multiplex PCR. The table has roughly 380,000 clones, about 90% seen once. The source was peripheral blood, collected after recovery from COVID-19. The receptors here all came from a human donor who had recovered from COVID-19.

The rearrangement joins TRBV25-1 to TRBJ2-3; 13 bases map to TRBD2. Looked up from germline, CDR1 is MGHDK and CDR2 is SYGVNS. Trimming took 7 bases from V and 8 from J; bases not matched to a gene: 9. The CDR3 spans 15 residues. CDR3 bases: TGTGCCAGCACCGTGACTAGCGGGGGGTCGGGTACGCAGTATTTT. It encodes CASTVTSGGSGTQYF.

V gene TRBV6-1 combines with J gene TRBJ2-7; 8 nucleotides line up with TRBD1. With V trimmed by 3 bases and J by 0 bases, 4 bases remained unmatched. Germline V gene data show CDR1 as MNHNS and CDR2 as SASEGT. The CDR3 length is 15 residues. CDR3 bases: TGTGCCAGCAGTGAGACAGGGGCCCTCTCCTACGAGCAGTACTTC. This gives the protein CASSETGALSYEQYF.

This clone was observed once. The genes are TRBV18 and TRBJ2-2; 7 bases fit TRBD1. The CDR3 is 17 amino acids. Germline V gene sequence: CDR1 KGHSH, CDR2 LQKENI. J gave up 6 bases and V 5 bases, and 15 bases lay outside the gene matches. CDR3 sequence: CASSKDRAFVRAGELFF. CDR3 nucleotides: TGTGCCAGCTCAAAAGACAGGGCGTTTGTGCGTGCCGGGGAGCTGTTTTTT.

The rearrangement links TRBV3-1 (or the pseudogene TRBV3-2) to TRBJ1-5, with 8 bases fitting TRBD1. Germline V CDR1 and CDR2: LGHDT, YNNKEL (reference sequence). After removal of 1 base from V and 4 bases from J, the junction contained 3 bases not matched to a gene. The CDR3 spans 15 residues. CDR3 in amino acids: CASSQAGQANQPQHF. For the CDR3, the DNA is TGTGCCAGCAGCCAAGCGGGACAGGCGAATCAGCCCCAGCATTTT.

The CDR3 DNA sequence: TGTGCCAGCAGCCGGACGGGGAGTTCCTACGAGCAGTACTTC. Amino acid sequence: CASSRTGSSYEQYF. The chain joins TRBV5-4 to TRBJ2-7, with a possible D match to TRBD2 (5 bases). V was pared by 4 bases and J by 1 base, with 12 bases between. The germline V gene has CDR1 SGHNT and CDR2 YYREEE (reference sequence). The CDR3 loop spans 14 amino acids.

J is TRBJ1-1 and V is TRBV10-3; D perhaps matches TRBD1 (5 bases). Germline CDR1 is ENHRY and CDR2 is SYGVKD. Trimming took 3 bases from V and 2 from J, leaving 13 bases between them. The CDR3 has 15 amino acids. For the CDR3, the DNA is TGTGCCATCAGTGAACTATCCCAGGGAAACACTGAAGCTTTCTTT. This encodes CAISELSQGNTEAFF.

This chain uses TRBV5-4 with TRBJ1-1; D is perhaps TRBD1 (6 bases). Germline V gene lookup returns CDR1 SGHNT and CDR2 YYREEE (reference sequence). Trimming removed 4 bases from V and 1 base from J, with 11 bases in between. This CDR3 spans 14 amino acids. As DNA, the CDR3 is TGTGCCAGCAGCGCTAAGGGGGAGAACACTGAAGCTTTCTTT. Translation: CASSAKGENTEAFF.

The chain couples TRBV28 to TRBJ2-4; 12 bases align to TRBD1. This CDR3 has 16 amino acids. V gave up 6 bases and J gave up 4 bases; unmatched junction bases: 7. Per germline, CDR1 MDHEN and CDR2 SYDVKM. The CDR3 sequence: CASSRGQGAIKNIQYF. The CDR3 bases are TGTGCCAGCAGCCGGGGACAGGGGGCGATTAAAAACATTCAGTACTTC.

This sequence joins TRBV10-2 and TRBJ2-5; D is unresolved. Trimming removed 5 bases from V and 5 bases from J, with 12 bases in between. CDR3 size: 13 residues. Per the germline V gene, CDR1 is WSHSY and CDR2 is SAAADI. The DNA of the CDR3 is TGCGCCAGCAGTCCCGTTGGACGTGAGACCCAGTACTTC. This codes for CASSPVGRETQYF.

DNA for the CDR3: TGTGCCAGCAGCCACCTCTCACGGGGCCCGCCAGGGGAGCTGTTTTTT. As protein: CASSHLSRGPPGELFF. This chain connects TRBV3-1 (or the pseudogene TRBV3-2) to TRBJ2-2, with D perhaps given as TRBD1 or TRBD2 (5 bases each). Trimming stripped 3 bases from V and 8 bases from J, with 19 bases between. This CDR3 comprises 16 residues. Per the germline V gene, CDR1 is LGHDT and CDR2 is YNNKEL (reference sequence).

J is TRBJ2-1 and V is TRBV4-3; TRBD2 matches 11 bases. Per germline, CDR1 LGHNA and CDR2 YSLEER. With V trimmed by 0 bases and J by 14 bases, 15 bases remained unmatched. CDR3 length equals 17 residues. The CDR3 nucleotides are TGCGCCAGCAGCCAAGATTCTCTCGGTGCTAGCGGGGGGATAAAGTTCTTC. This gives the protein CASSQDSLGASGGIKFF.

This clone was seen just once. The chain links TRBV12-5 to TRBJ1-2; TRBD1 is a possible D gene (5 bases). The germline V gene encodes CDR1 LGHNT and CDR2 FRNRAP. The CDR3 totals 10 residues. The V end was cut by 10 bases, the J end by 4 bases, with 7 bases between. The CDR3 DNA follows: TGTGCTACTGGGGGCTATGGCTACACCTTC. Protein: CATGGYGYTF.

CDR3 nucleotide sequence: TGTGCCAACTCGCCGGAAGGGGCCAACGTCCTGACTTTC. Translated, it gives CANSPEGANVLTF. The chain has TRBV2 and TRBJ2-6; D gene unclear. Trimming took off 10 bases at V and 4 bases at J, with 11 bases between the two ends. The CDR3 runs 13 residues. Germline V gene lookup returns CDR1 SNHLY and CDR2 FYNNEI.

This clone was seen just once. The chain carries TRBV7-2 and TRBJ1-2; D might be TRBD1 (5 bases). CDR3 length: 13 amino acids. CDR1 SGHTA and CDR2 FQGNSA come from the germline V gene. The V end lost 2 bases, the J end lost 4 bases, and 8 bases lay between the germline ends. The DNA of the CDR3 is TGTGCCAGCAGCTTACGCAGGGTCTATGGCTACACCTTC. It yields the protein CASSLRRVYGYTF.

The chain has TRBV13 and TRBJ2-1; D is possibly TRBD2 (5 bases). The CDR3 length is 16 residues. V was trimmed by 0 bases and J by 0 bases, leaving 9 bases between them. Germline V gene sequence: CDR1 PRHDT, CDR2 FYEKMQ (reference sequence). The CDR3 loop reads CASSLGRGSSYNEQFF. Here the CDR3 DNA reads TGTGCCAGCAGCTTAGGTCGGGGTAGCTCCTACAATGAGCAGTTCTTC. Full variable domain (missing parts from reference TRBV13 and TRBJ2-1): AAGVIQSPRHLIKEKRETATLKCYPIPRHDTVYWYQQGPGQDPQFLISFYEKMQSDKGSIPDRFSAQQFSDYHSELNMSSLELGDSALYFCASSLGRGSSYNEQFFGPGTRLTVL.

This chain uses TRBV25-1 with TRBJ2-7, with D unresolved. From germline, CDR1 is MGHDK and CDR2 SYGVNS. The V gene lost 8 bases and the J gene lost 2 bases, with 16 bases spanning the gap. The CDR3 consists of 14 residues. The CDR3 sequence is CASRPEHPTYEQYF. As DNA, the CDR3 is TGTGCCAGCCGGCCGGAGCACCCTACCTACGAGCAGTACTTC.

The chain joins TRBV11-3 to TRBJ2-6; no clear D gene. Trimming took 5 bases from V and 2 from J, leaving 10 bases between them. Germline V CDR1 and CDR2: SGHNT, YENEEA. There are 15 residues in the CDR3. As DNA, the CDR3 is TGTGCCAGCAGCCTAAACAGTCCTGGGGCCAACGTCCTGACTTTC. This translates into CASSLNSPGANVLTF.

This sequence joins TRBV27 and TRBJ2-6; the D gene is possibly TRBD2 (5 bases). The CDR3 runs 17 residues. The germline V gene encodes CDR1 MNHEY and CDR2 SMNVEV (reference sequence). V lost 1 base and J lost 0, with 10 bases in between. The CDR3 region is CASSLLTGNSGANVLTF. The CDR3 DNA reads TGTGCCAGCAGTTTATTGACCGGGAACTCTGGGGCCAACGTCCTGACTTTC.